The present T cell receptor (beta chain) was sequenced within a study of beta chain features in type 1 diabetes. Across the study: The number of sorted cells examined across all samples was under 130,000,000. Whole-study results and caveats: Within each of all four CD4+ subsets, Type 1 diabetes patients had TCRB CDR3s that were moderately but significantly shorter.

The entirety of the isolated RNA underwent reverse transcription, so expressed TCRB transcripts were sequenced. Sequencing was performed with immunoSEQ multiplex PCR; in TCRdb, only in-frame clones are kept and a portion is missing. This sample has approximately 260,000 clones, with 24% found just once. With respect to this clone: What it binds is unknown.

The collection from each donor was one heparinised blood draw averaging about 116 mL. V was pared by 4 bases and J by 6 bases, with 7 bases of the junction left unmatched. This CDR3 has 15 amino acids. The germline CDR1 and CDR2 sequences are SQVTM and ANQGSEA. This chain links TRBV29-1 with TRBJ2-2; 11 bases are shared with TRBD2. The sequence derives from a woman aged 30 to 39 with type 1 diabetes. Sequencing was performed on naive CD4+ T cells from blood. CDR3 coding DNA: TGCAGCGTTGCGGGGCTAGCGGGAGGTCCCGGGGAGCTGTTTTTT. It encodes CSVAGLAGGPGELFF.